The TCR beta chain under discussion was sequenced for a study of T cell responses to AZD1222 COVID-19 vaccine. The study's findings and limits: Receipt of two AZD1222 doses was followed by a rise in Spike-specific TCR breadth and depth. Of spike-specific TCRs, nearly half reportedly target regions left unmutated in variants.

Generated by immunoSEQ multiplex PCR, the TCRdb table keeps only in-frame clones and is missing some. This table holds about 140,000 clones, approximately 85% found once. The CDR3 is made up of 13 amino acids. V was cut by 4 bases and J by 5 bases, with 12 bases left in between. This clone was seen only a few times. The antigen remains unidentified. This TCR derives from an adult in good health. This sequence joins TRBV12-3 or TRBV12-4 and TRBJ2-7, with D perhaps TRBD1 (5 bases). Sequencing used peripheral blood, obtained on day 0 of AZD1222 vaccination. The CDR3 loop is CASSWGSPHEQYF. CDR3 bases: TGTGCCAGCAGTTGGGGCAGTCCCCACGAGCAGTACTTC.